This TCR beta chain was sequenced during a study of T cell responses to AZD1222 COVID-19 vaccine. The CDR3 covers 14 residues. V dropped 10 bases and J dropped 0 bases, with 13 bases sitting between them. Germline assignment: CDR1 LNHDA and CDR2 SQIVND (reference sequence). With respect to this clone: The antigen is undetermined.

Points from the study as a whole: White British people made up most donors, females outnumbered males, and clonal diversity was possibly underestimated. Compared with day 0, the breadth and depth of the Spike-specific TCR repertoire rose significantly after two doses of AZD1222. CD4 TCRs associated with vaccination spanned spike, dominating at 160-218 and 743-854.

Sequencing was performed with immunoSEQ multiplex PCR; in TCRdb, only in-frame clones are kept and a portion is missing. Of about 140,000 clones listed, less than 95% are singletons. The sequence was obtained from an adult who received the MenACWY meningococcal vaccine as a control. The chain employs TRBV19 and TRBJ1-3; D not certain. The specimen comprised peripheral blood, sampled 28 days after the second dose of the MenACWY control vaccine. Written as DNA, the CDR3 is TGTGCCACAGCAGCGGGGTTCTCTGGAAACACCATATATTTT. It encodes CATAAGFSGNTIYF.